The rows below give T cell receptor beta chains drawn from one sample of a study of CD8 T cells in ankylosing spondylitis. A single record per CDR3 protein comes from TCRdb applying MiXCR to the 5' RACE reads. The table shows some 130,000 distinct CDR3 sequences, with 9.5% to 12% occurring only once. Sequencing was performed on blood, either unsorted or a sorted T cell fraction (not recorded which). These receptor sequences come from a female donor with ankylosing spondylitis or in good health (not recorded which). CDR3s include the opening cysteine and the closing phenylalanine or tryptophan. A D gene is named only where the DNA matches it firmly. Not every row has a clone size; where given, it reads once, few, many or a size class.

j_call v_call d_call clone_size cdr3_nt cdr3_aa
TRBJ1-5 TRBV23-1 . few TGCGCCAGCAGTTCAGGGTCCAATCAGCCCCAGCATTTT CASSSGSNQPQHF
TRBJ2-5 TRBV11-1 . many TGTGCCAGCAGCTCCCTCTTTCCGGGTTCCAACGTTTTACAAGAGACCCAGTACTTC CASSSLFPGSNVLQETQYF
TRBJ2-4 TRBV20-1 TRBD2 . TGCAGTGCCTGGACTAGTGGGGGGGTCAAAAACATTCAGTACTTC CSAWTSGGVKNIQYF
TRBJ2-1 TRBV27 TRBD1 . TGTGCCAGCAGAACCGGGACAGGGGGGTCCTACAATGAGCAGTTCTTC CASRTGTGGSYNEQFF
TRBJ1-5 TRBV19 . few TGTGCCAGTAGTATGGTAAATCAGCCCCAGCATTTT CASSMVNQPQHF
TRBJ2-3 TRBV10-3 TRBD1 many TGTGCCATCAGGACAGGGACAGTTAGCACAGATACGCAGTATTTT CAIRTGTVSTDTQYF
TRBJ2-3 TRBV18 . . TGTGCCAGCTCACCAGAGACTTCCCTCCGTTACACAGATACGCAGTATTTT CASSPETSLRYTDTQYF
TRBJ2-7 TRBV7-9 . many TGTGCCAGCAGCGGACCCTTTCTGTACTTC CASSGPFLYF
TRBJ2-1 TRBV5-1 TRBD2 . TGCGCCAGCAGCTTTAGCGGGGGGGCCCCCAATGAGCAGTTCTTC CASSFSGGAPNEQFF
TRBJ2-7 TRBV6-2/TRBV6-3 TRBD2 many TGTGCCAGCAGTCCTACGGGATCTAGCGGGAGGGCCTTTTTTTCCTACGAGCAGTACTTC CASSPTGSSGRAFFSYEQYF
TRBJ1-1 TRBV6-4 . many TGTGCCAGCAGTGACTCCCCGGGAGGGAACACTGAAGCTTTCTTT CASSDSPGGNTEAFF
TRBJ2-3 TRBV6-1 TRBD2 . TGTGCCAGCAGTGATGTAACTAGCGGGAGAGAAGATACGCAGTATTTT CASSDVTSGREDTQYF
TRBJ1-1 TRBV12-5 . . TGTGCTAGTGGTTTCTCGGGGGAATTCGGCACTGAAGCTTTCTTT CASGFSGEFGTEAFF
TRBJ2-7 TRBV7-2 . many TGTGCCAGCAGCTTCCGGAATCCGGGCTTCGAGCAGTACTTC CASSFRNPGFEQYF
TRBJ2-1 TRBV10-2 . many TGCGCCAGCAGTGAGAGCCCGCTAGGGCGGCGGGGCCCCTACAATGAGCAGTTCTTC CASSESPLGRRGPYNEQFF
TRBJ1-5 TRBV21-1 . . TGTGCCATGGGCCCCGGGCTCGGATATCAGCCCCAGCATTTT CAMGPGLGYQPQHF
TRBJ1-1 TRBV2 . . TGTGCCAGCGGGTACGGGGCAGGTGGCACTGAAGCTTTCTTT CASGYGAGGTEAFF
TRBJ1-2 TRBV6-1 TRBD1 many TGTGCCAGCAGGGACAGGGGGAATAGCTATGGCTACACCTTC CASRDRGNSYGYTF
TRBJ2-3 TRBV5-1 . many TGCGCCAGCAGCAATCCGGGTGCAGATACGCAGTATTTT CASSNPGADTQYF
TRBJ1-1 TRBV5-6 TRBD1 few TGTGCCAGCAGCAGACAGGGGTGGAGTACTGAAGCTTTCTTT CASSRQGWSTEAFF
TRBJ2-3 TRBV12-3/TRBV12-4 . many TGTGCCAGCAGTTTCAGGGGGGCGGGAACAGATACGCAGTATTTT CASSFRGAGTDTQYF
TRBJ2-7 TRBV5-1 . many TGCGCCAGCAGCTTAGGTGACGTCGAGCAGTACTTC CASSLGDVEQYF
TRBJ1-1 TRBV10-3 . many TGTGCCATCAGTGAGTCGAGAGACACTGAAGCTTTCTTT CAISESRDTEAFF
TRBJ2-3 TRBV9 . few TGTGCCAGCAGCTCAGGGGGGTTAGGCACAGATACGCAGTATTTT CASSSGGLGTDTQYF
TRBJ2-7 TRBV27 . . TGTGCCAGCACCCGTAGAGGAATCAGGCCCTACGAGCAGTACTTC CASTRRGIRPYEQYF
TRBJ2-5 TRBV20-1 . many TGCAGTGCTAGATATAGAGAGACCCAGTACTTC CSARYRETQYF